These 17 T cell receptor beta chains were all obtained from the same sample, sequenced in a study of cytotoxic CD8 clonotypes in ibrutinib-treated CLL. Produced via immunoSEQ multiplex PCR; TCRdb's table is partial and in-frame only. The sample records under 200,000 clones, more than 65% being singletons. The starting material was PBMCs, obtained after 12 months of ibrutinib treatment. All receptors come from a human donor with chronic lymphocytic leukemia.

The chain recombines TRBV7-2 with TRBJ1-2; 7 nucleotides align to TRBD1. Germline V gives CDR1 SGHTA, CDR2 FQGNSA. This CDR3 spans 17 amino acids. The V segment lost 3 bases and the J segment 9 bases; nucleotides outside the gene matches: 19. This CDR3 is CASSLGGGIDRVMSYTF. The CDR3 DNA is TGTGCCAGCAGCTTGGGAGGGGGAATAGACAGGGTGATGAGCTACACCTTC.

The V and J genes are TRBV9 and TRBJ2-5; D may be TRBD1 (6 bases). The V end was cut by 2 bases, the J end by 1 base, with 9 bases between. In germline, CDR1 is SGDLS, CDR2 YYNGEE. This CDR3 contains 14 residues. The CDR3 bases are TGTGCCAGCAGCGTTCAGGGGAGCCAAGAGACCCAGTACTTC. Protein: CASSVQGSQETQYF.

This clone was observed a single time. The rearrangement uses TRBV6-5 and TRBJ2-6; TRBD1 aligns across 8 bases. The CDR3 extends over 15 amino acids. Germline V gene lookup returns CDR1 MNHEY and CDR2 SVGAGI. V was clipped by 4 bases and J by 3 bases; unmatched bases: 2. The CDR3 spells CASSSRGHGANVLTF. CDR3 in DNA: TGTGCCAGCAGTTCCAGGGGGCATGGGGCCAACGTCCTGACTTTC.

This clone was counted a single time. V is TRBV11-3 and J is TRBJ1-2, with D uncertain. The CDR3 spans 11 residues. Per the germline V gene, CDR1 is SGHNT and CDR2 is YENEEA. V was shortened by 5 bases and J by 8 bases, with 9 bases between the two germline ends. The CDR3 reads CASSPGLGYTF. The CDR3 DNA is TGTGCCAGCAGCCCCGGCTTGGGCTACACCTTC.

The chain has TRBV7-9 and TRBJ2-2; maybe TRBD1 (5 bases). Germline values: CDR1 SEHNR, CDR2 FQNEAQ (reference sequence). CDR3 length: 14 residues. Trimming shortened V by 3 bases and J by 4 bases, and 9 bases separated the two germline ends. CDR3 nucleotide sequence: TGTGCCAGCAGCTTTGCCAGGGTCACCGGGGAGCTGTTTTTT. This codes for CASSFARVTGELFF.

The CDR3 bases are TGTGCCAGCAGGGACAGGGAGAAAAAATCCTACGAGCAGTACTTC. It is translated as CASRDREKKSYEQYF. The chain carries TRBV28 and TRBJ2-7; 8 positions match TRBD1. This CDR3 spans 15 amino acids. The germline CDR1 and CDR2 sequences are MDHEN and SYDVKM. V shed 6 bases, J shed 1 base, and the junction held 8 bases outside the gene matches.

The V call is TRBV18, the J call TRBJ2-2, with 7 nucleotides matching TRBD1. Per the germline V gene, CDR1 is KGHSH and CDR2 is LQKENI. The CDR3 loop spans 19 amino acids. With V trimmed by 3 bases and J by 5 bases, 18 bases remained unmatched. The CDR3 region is CASSPYFQQGKVGTGELFF. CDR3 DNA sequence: TGTGCCAGCTCACCCTATTTTCAACAGGGGAAAGTCGGAACCGGGGAGCTGTTTTTT.

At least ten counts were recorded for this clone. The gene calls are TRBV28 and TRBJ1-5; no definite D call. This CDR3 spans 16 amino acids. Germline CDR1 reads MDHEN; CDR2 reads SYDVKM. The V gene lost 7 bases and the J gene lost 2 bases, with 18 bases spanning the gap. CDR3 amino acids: CASTVSGLRGNQPQHF. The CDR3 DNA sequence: TGTGCCAGCACCGTTTCGGGCCTTCGTGGCAATCAGCCCCAGCATTTT.

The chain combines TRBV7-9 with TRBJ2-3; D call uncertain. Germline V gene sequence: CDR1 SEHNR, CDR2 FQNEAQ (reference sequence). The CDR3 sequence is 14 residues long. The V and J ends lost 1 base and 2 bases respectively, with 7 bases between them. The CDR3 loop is CASSLGTYTDTQYF. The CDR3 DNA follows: TGTGCCAGCAGCTTAGGTACCTACACAGATACGCAGTATTTT.

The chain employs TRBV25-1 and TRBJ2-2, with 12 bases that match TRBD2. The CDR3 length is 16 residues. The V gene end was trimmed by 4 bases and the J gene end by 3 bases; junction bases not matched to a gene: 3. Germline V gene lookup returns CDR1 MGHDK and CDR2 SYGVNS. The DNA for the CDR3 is TGTGCCAGCAGTGTGTCTAGCGGGAGGGACACCGGGGAGCTGTTTTTT. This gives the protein CASSVSSGRDTGELFF.

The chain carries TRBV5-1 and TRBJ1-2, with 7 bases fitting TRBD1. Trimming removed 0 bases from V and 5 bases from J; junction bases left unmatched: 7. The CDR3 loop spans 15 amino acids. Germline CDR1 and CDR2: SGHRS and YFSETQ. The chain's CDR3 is CASSLAEQGLYGYTF. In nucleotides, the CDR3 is TGCGCCAGCAGCTTGGCAGAACAGGGGCTTTATGGCTACACCTTC.

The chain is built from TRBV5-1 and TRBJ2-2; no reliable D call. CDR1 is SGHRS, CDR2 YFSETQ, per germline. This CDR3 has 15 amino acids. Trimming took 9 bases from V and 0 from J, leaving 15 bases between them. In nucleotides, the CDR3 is TGCGCCACCAAGATGGCCCCGGCGAACACCGGGGAGCTGTTTTTT. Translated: CATKMAPANTGELFF.

For the CDR3, the DNA is TGTGCCAGCAGCAGGACTAGCGGGGCGTCCTACAATGAGCAGTTCTTC. It is translated as CASSRTSGASYNEQFF. The chain combines TRBV5-4 with TRBJ2-1; 12 nucleotides align to TRBD2. Germline CDR1 and CDR2: SGHNT and YYREEE (reference sequence). V lost 4 bases, J lost 1 base, and 3 bases stayed unmatched. This CDR3 has 16 residues.

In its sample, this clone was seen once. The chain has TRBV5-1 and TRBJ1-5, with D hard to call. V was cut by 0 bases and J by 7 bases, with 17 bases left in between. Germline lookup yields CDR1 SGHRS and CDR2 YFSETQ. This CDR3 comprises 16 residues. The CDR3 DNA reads TGCGCCAGCAGCTTGGATGTCGGTGGATCGGGACAGCCCCAGCATTTT. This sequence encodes CASSLDVGGSGQPQHF.

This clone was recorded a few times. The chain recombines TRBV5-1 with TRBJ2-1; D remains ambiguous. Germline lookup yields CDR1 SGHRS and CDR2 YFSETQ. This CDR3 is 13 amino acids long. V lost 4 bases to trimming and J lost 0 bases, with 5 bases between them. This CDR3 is CASSRSSYNEQFF. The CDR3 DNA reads TGCGCCAGCAGCCGGAGCTCCTACAATGAGCAGTTCTTC.

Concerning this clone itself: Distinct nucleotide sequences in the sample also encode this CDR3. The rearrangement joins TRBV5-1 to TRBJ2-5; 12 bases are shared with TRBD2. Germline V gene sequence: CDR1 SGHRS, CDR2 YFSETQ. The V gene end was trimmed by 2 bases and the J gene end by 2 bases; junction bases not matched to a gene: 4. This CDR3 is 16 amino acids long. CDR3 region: CASSLGLAGTQETQYF. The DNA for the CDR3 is TGCGCCAGCAGCTTAGGACTAGCGGGGACACAAGAGACCCAGTACTTC.

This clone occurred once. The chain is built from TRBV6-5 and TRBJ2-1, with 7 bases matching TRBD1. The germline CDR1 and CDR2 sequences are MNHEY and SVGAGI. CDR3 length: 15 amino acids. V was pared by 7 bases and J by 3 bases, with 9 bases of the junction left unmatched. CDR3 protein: CASTLRAGGYNEQFF. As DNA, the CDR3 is TGTGCCAGCACTCTCCGGGCAGGGGGCTACAATGAGCAGTTCTTC.